The next 7 T cell receptor beta chains were all read from a single sample in a study of tumor and adjacent non-tumor tissue in lung cancer. RNA was extracted from bulk tissue without any cell sorting. A modified ARM-PCR protocol with three rounds of nested PCR amplified TCRbeta. Using its own MiXCR run on the multiplex PCR reads, TCRdb lists one record per CDR3 protein. The sample lists approximately 79,000 distinct CDR3 sequences, about three fifths occurring once. The specimen was lung tumor tissue. Receptors were obtained from a man aged 70 or older with non-small cell lung cancer.

This clonotype is termed medium-sized. This chain connects TRBV11-2 to TRBJ1-1; D not certain. Germline V lookup: CDR1 SGHAT, CDR2 FQNNGV. Trimming took off 2 bases at V and 1 base at J, with 2 bases between the two ends. The CDR3 runs to 12 residues. This CDR3 is CASSLQNTEAFF. The CDR3 coding sequence is TGTGCCAGCAGCTTACAGAACACTGAAGCTTTCTTT.

Many counts were recorded for this clonotype. The chain recombines TRBV29-1 with TRBJ2-2; 8 positions agree with TRBD1. The CDR3 is 13 residues long. After removal of 7 bases from V and 4 bases from J, the junction contained 5 bases not matched to a gene. Germline assignment: CDR1 SQVTM and CDR2 ANQGSEA. In DNA, the CDR3 is TGCAGCGGACGCACAGGGGGCACCGGGGAGCTGTTTTTT. This encodes CSGRTGGTGELFF.

The chain couples TRBV11-2 to TRBJ2-7, with 8 bases fitting TRBD2. Per germline, CDR1 SGHAT and CDR2 FQNNGV. The CDR3 has 14 residues. The CDR3 sequence is CVCSLRGGSYEQYF. The CDR3, as DNA: TGTGTCTGCAGCCTCCGGGGGGGAAGCTATGAGCAGTACTTC.

The CDR3 coding sequence is TGTGCCAGCGGAATCAAACCGGGGTATGGCTACACCTTC. Amino acid sequence: CASGIKPGYGYTF. The V and J genes are TRBV2 and TRBJ1-2; D gene uncertain. V gave up 8 bases and J gave up 5 bases, with 15 bases separating them. From germline, CDR1 is SNHLY and CDR2 FYNNEI. The CDR3 loop spans 13 amino acids.

Concerning this clonotype itself: This may come from a read error, since a much larger clone is one base off. The V call is TRBV28, the J call TRBJ2-7; D might be TRBD1 (6 bases). Germline CDR1 is MDHEN and CDR2 is SYDVKM. V gave up 10 bases and J gave up 4 bases, with 20 bases separating them. This CDR3 is 14 amino acids long. CDR3 protein: CATSLPQGRYEQYF. The CDR3, as DNA: TGTGCCACCTCCCTTCCGCAGGGGAGATACGAGCAGTACTTC.

This clonotype was detected a few times. A much larger clone lies a single base off, so this may be a read error. The chain employs TRBV4-1 and TRBJ2-2; 8 bases match TRBD1. Germline CDR1 is MGHRA and CDR2 is YSYEKL. This CDR3 has 14 residues. V shed 3 bases and J 8 bases; nucleotides not matched to a gene: 5. The CDR3 sequence: CASSQDRVSGELFF. CDR3 bases: TGCGCCAGCAGCCAGGACAGGGTATCTGGGGAGCTGTTTTTT.

A few counts support this clonotype. This may stem from a read error, because a much larger clone lies one nucleotide away. The V gene is TRBV7-9, the J gene TRBJ2-1; tentative D call: TRBD2 (5 bases). Trimming cost V 8 bases and J 0 bases, with 8 bases left between them. Germline V gene sequence: CDR1 SEHNR, CDR2 FQNEAQ (reference sequence). This CDR3 is 13 amino acids long. The chain's CDR3 is CASVGSSYNEQFF. Written as DNA, the CDR3 is TGTGCCAGCGTGGGGAGCTCCTACAATGAGCAGTTCTTC. Drawing the rest from reference TRBV7-9 and TRBJ2-1, the complete variable domain is DTGVSQNPRHKITKRGQNVTFRCDPISEHNRLYWYRQTLGQGPEFLTYFQNEAQLEKSRLLSDRFSAERPKGSFSTLEIQRTEQGDSAMYLCASVGSSYNEQFFGPGTRLTVL.